A single sample gave rise to the 8 T cell receptor beta chains below, sequenced in a study of T cell responses to AZD1222 COVID-19 vaccine. Sequencing was performed with immunoSEQ multiplex PCR; in TCRdb, only in-frame clones are kept and a portion is missing. The sample lists approximately 130,000 clones; roughly 92% were seen once. Sequences were derived from peripheral blood, sampled 28 days after the second AZD1222 dose. These receptors were collected from an adult who received the AZD1222 COVID-19 vaccine.

The chain recombines TRBV7-3 with TRBJ2-1; D not certain. Trimming took 2 bases from V and 8 from J, leaving 10 bases between them. From germline, CDR1 is SGHTA and CDR2 FQGTGA. The CDR3 runs to 13 residues. The CDR3 nucleotides read TGTGCCAGCAGCTTAGGGTTTCGGTATGAGCAGTTCTTC. The encoded protein is CASSLGFRYEQFF.

This chain links TRBV3-1 (or the pseudogene TRBV3-2) with TRBJ1-2; 11 bases align to TRBD1. The CDR3 loop spans 16 amino acids. Germline V gene data show CDR1 as LGHDT and CDR2 as YNNKEL (reference sequence). J gave up 0 bases and V 4 bases, and 4 bases lay outside the gene matches. The CDR3 nucleotides read TGTGCCAGCAGCCTATGGGACAGGGGGACTAACTATGGCTACACCTTC. Protein sequence: CASSLWDRGTNYGYTF.

V and J are TRBV7-9 and TRBJ1-2; D call uncertain. The germline V and J ends were trimmed by 5 bases and 8 bases, with 15 bases remaining between them. This CDR3 comprises 13 residues. Germline CDR1 and CDR2: SEHNR and FQNEAQ (reference sequence). CDR3 amino acids: CASSPPTGIGYTF. Here the CDR3 DNA reads TGTGCCAGCAGCCCCCCTACCGGAATCGGCTACACCTTC.

The chain uses TRBV28 and TRBJ2-5; 7 positions match TRBD2. CDR3 size: 15 residues. CDR1 and CDR2 (germline): MDHEN, SYDVKM. Trimming took 3 bases from V and 5 from J; bases not matched to a gene: 9. The CDR3 DNA reads TGTGCCAGCAGTTTCCCCGGGGAGGGTCTTGAGACCCAGTACTTC. Residues: CASSFPGEGLETQYF.

This clone has only a few counts. Written as DNA, the CDR3 is TGCGCCAGCAGCTTGGCCCTCGGGAGGTCGGGTGGCTACACCTTC. Translated: CASSLALGRSGGYTF. V gene TRBV5-1 combines with J gene TRBJ1-2; D gene uncertain. CDR1 SGHRS and CDR2 YFSETQ come from the germline V gene. V dropped 0 bases and J dropped 7 bases, with 16 bases sitting between them. The length of the CDR3 is 15 residues.

V usage is TRBV2 and J usage is TRBJ2-6, with unresolved D. Germline V CDR1 and CDR2: SNHLY, FYNNEI. The CDR3 is 15 residues long. Trimming left V 5 bases short and J 1 base short, with 9 bases between. The CDR3, as DNA: TGTGCCAGCAGTTCTGGGGTATCTGGGGCCAACGTCCTGACTTTC. This gives the protein CASSSGVSGANVLTF.

This chain connects TRBV5-1 to TRBJ1-3, with no clear D. The CDR3 spans 15 residues. The germline V gene has CDR1 SGHRS and CDR2 YFSETQ. Trimming removed 0 bases at V and 0 bases at J, with 7 bases between. The CDR3 nucleotides are TGCGCCAGCAGCTTGGATGCAGTCTCTGGAAACACCATATATTTT. It specifies CASSLDAVSGNTIYF.

The CDR3 DNA follows: TGCAGCGTTTCAGTGAATAACTATGGCTACACCTTC. It encodes CSVSVNNYGYTF. V and J are TRBV29-1 and TRBJ1-2; D gene uncertain. The germline CDR1 and CDR2 sequences are SQVTM and ANQGSEA. The CDR3 consists of 12 residues. The ends were cut back, 5 bases at V and 1 base at J, with 8 bases in the middle.